This T cell receptor beta chain appears in the sequencing data of a study of control samples from healthy donors and cancer patients. This table comes from immunoSEQ multiplex PCR, and its TCRdb copy is limited to in-frame clones, with some not included. The data show fewer than 200,000 clones, approximately 94% seen once. Germline CDR1 is LGHNT and CDR2 is FRNRAP. V shed 1 base and J shed 5 bases, with 12 bases lying between them. This CDR3 is 14 amino acids long. Sequencing input: blood. The sequence derives from a man aged 25-45 years in good health. V is TRBV12-5 and J is TRBJ2-7, with a possible D match to TRBD1 (6 bases). CDR3 sequence (DNA): TGTGCTAGTGGTTTGGGGCAATGGGGGCACGAGCAGTACTTC. Translation gives CASGLGQWGHEQYF. The full variable domain, in which reference TRBV12-5 and TRBJ2-7 provide the parts outside the CDR3, is DARVTQTPRHKVTEMGQEVTMRCQPILGHNTVFWYRQTMMQGLELLAYFRNRAPLDDSGMPKDRFSAEMPDATLATLKIQPSEPRDSAVYFCASGLGQWGHEQYFGPGTRLTVT.